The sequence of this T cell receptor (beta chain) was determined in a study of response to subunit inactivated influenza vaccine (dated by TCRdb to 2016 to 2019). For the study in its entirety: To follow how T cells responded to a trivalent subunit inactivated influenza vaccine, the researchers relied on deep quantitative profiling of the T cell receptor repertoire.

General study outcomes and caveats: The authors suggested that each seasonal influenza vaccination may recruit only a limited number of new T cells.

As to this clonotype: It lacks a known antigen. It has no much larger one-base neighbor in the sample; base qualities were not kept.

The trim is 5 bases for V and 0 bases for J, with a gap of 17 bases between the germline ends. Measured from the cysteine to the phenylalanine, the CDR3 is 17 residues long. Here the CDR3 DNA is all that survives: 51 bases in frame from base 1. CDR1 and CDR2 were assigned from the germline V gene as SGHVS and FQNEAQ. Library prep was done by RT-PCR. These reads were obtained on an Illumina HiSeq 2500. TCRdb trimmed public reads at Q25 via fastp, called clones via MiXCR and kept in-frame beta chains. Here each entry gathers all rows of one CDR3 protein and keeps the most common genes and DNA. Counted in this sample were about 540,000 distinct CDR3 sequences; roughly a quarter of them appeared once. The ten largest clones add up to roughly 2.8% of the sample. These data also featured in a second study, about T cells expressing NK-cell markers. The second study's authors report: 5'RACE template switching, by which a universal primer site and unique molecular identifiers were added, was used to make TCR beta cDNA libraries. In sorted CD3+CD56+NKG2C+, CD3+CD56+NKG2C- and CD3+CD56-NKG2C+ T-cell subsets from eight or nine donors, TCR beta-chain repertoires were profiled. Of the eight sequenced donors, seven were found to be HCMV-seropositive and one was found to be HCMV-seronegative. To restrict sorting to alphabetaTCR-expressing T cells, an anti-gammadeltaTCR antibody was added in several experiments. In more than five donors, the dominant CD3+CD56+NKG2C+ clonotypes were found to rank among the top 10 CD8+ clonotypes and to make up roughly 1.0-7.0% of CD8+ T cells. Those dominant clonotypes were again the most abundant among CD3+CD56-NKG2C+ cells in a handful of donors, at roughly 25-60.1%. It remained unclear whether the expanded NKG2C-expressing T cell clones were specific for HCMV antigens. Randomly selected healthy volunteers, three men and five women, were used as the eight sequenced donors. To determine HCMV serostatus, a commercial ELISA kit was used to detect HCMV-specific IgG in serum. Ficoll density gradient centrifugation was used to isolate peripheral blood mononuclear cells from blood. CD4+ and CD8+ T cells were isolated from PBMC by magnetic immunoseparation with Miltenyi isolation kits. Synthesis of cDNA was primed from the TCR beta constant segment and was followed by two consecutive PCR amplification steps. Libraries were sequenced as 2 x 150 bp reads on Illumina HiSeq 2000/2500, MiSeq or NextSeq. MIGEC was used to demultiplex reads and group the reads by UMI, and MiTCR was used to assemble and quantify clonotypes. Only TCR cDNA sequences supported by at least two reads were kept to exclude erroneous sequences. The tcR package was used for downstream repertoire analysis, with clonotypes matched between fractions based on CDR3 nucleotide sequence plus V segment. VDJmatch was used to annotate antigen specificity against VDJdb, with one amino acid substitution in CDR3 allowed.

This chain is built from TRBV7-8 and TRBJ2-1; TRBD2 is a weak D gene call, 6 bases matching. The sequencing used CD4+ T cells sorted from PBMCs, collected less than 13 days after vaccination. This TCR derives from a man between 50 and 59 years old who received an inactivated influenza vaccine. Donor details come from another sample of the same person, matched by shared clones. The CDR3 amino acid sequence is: CASSGLTYGSSYNEQFF. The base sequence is TGTGCCAGCAGCGGATTAACGTACGGGAGCTCCTACAATGAGCAGTTCTTC.